These 21 T cell receptor beta chains were all obtained from the same sample, sequenced in a study of technical replicates of blood from several donors. Produced via immunoSEQ multiplex PCR; TCRdb's table is partial and in-frame only. The table lists some 100,000 clones, 96% of them singletons. The sequenced material came from T cells isolated from PBMCs. These receptor sequences come from a human donor in good health.

The V gene is TRBV10-3, the J gene TRBJ1-1, with D possibly TRBD1 on 6 matching bases. The V end lost 2 bases, the J end lost 8 bases, and 9 bases lay between the germline ends. Looked up from germline, CDR1 is ENHRY and CDR2 is SYGVKD. The CDR3 has 12 amino acids. The CDR3 reads CAISEDGTEAFF. The CDR3 DNA sequence: TGTGCCATCAGTGAGGACGGGACAGAAGCTTTCTTT.

This chain connects TRBV5-1 to TRBJ2-1, with a weak D call TRBD1 (5 bases). This CDR3 has 16 residues. V was cut by 6 bases and J by 1 base, with 17 bases left in between. From germline, CDR1 is SGHRS and CDR2 YFSETQ. The CDR3 DNA is TGCGCCAGCAACGCGGTCCAGGGTGTATCCTACAATGAGCAGTTCTTC. Translation: CASNAVQGVSYNEQFF.

The chain combines TRBV5-1 with TRBJ2-1, with 13 positions matching TRBD2. Germline CDR1 is SGHRS and CDR2 is YFSETQ. The length of the CDR3 is 15 residues. V gave up 3 bases and J gave up 10 bases; unmatched junction bases: 7. CDR3: CASSSGTSGTEEQFF. The CDR3 DNA sequence: TGCGCCAGCAGCTCCGGGACTAGCGGGACCGAGGAGCAGTTCTTC. Full variable domain (missing parts from reference TRBV5-1 and TRBJ2-1): KAGVTQTPRYLIKTRGQQVTLSCSPISGHRSVSWYQQTPGQGLQFLFEYFSETQRNKGNFPGRFSGRQFSNSRSEMNVSTLELGDSALYLCASSSGTSGTEEQFFGPGTRLTVL.

This chain's CDR3 is CASSIDLRSDYGYTF. For the CDR3, the DNA is TGTGCCAGTAGTATAGATCTCAGAAGCGACTATGGCTACACCTTC. The rearrangement uses TRBV19 and TRBJ1-2; D is unresolved. Trimming cost V 0 bases and J 3 bases, with 11 bases left between them. Germline V gene sequence: CDR1 LNHDA, CDR2 SQIVND (reference sequence). This CDR3 has 15 amino acids.

The chain links TRBV7-2 to TRBJ1-5; 9 nucleotides align to TRBD1. The CDR3 is 16 amino acids. The junction had 7 bases not matched to a gene; V was cut back by 4 bases and J by 3 bases. CDR1 is SGHTA, CDR2 FQGNSA, per germline. CDR3 DNA sequence: TGTGCCAGCAGCTCTACAGGGGGCGCCCCCAATCAGCCCCAGCATTTT. It translates to CASSSTGGAPNQPQHF.

V usage is TRBV9 and J usage is TRBJ2-7; TRBD2 matches 8 bases. The V gene's germline CDR1 is SGDLS and CDR2 YYNGEE. Losses at the gene ends were 4 bases for V and 4 bases for J; bases not matched to a gene: 13. The CDR3 sequence is 16 residues long. Here the CDR3 DNA reads TGTGCCAGCAGCCCGACGGCGGGGGGCGGTTTGTACGAGCAGTACTTC. Translated: CASSPTAGGGLYEQYF. Full variable domain (rest looked up from reference TRBV9 and TRBJ2-7): DSGVTQTPKHLITATGQRVTLRCSPRSGDLSVYWYQQSLDQGLQFLIQYYNGEERAKGNILERFSAQQFPDLHSELNLSSLELGDSALYFCASSPTAGGGLYEQYFGPGTRLTVT.

The chain couples TRBV7-8 to TRBJ1-2, with D unresolved. The CDR3 spans 13 residues. Germline CDR1 is SGHVS and CDR2 is FQNEAQ. Deletions cut 1 base from V and 0 bases from J, with 3 bases between. The CDR3 sequence: CASSLVTNYGYTF. The CDR3 region has the DNA TGTGCCAGCAGCTTAGTAACTAACTATGGCTACACCTTC.

The rearrangement links TRBV18 to TRBJ2-5; D is unclear. V was trimmed by 6 bases and J by 4 bases, leaving 12 bases between them. The CDR3 is made up of 13 amino acids. Germline V gives CDR1 KGHSH, CDR2 LQKENI. The CDR3 DNA reads TGTGCCAGCTCGCCTCGACACACAGAGACCCAGTACTTC. Amino acid sequence: CASSPRHTETQYF.

The rearrangement links TRBV7-9 to TRBJ2-7; D may be TRBD1 (6 bases). CDR3 length equals 15 residues. Trimming removed 4 bases from V and 6 bases from J, with 19 bases in between. CDR1 SEHNR and CDR2 FQNEAQ come from the germline V gene (reference sequence). CDR3 coding DNA: TGTGCCAGCAGCTCGAGGGGGAATCGAGTCCGCGAGCAGTACTTC. As protein: CASSSRGNRVREQYF.

The CDR3 DNA sequence: TGTGCCATCCGAGTGGGAGGGGAGAGCACTGAAGCTTTCTTT. Protein sequence: CAIRVGGESTEAFF. This chain joins TRBV10-3 and TRBJ1-1; D may be TRBD1 (5 bases). The CDR3 length is 14 residues. V lost 8 bases, J lost 4 bases, and 17 bases lay in between. The V gene's germline CDR1 is ENHRY and CDR2 SYGVKD.

Details on this clone: Different DNA sequences within this sample yield the same CDR3. The chain joins TRBV30 to TRBJ1-1, with unresolved D. The V end was cut by 3 bases, the J end by 1 base, with 3 bases between. The CDR3 consists of 11 residues. From germline, CDR1 is GTSNPN and CDR2 SVGIG (reference sequence). CDR3 bases: TGTGCCTGGAGCCGGAACACTGAAGCTTTCTTT. It codes for CAWSRNTEAFF. The entire variable domain, with the rest obtained from reference TRBV30 and TRBJ1-1, is as follows: SQTIHQWPATLVQPVGSPLSLECTVEGTSNPNLYWYRQAAGRGLQLLFYSVGIGQISSEVPQNLSASRPQDRQFILSSKKLLLSDSGFYLCAWSRNTEAFFGQGTRLTVV.

This clone has just one count. The chain uses TRBV9 and TRBJ2-3, with D tentatively TRBD2 (6 bases). The V and J ends lost 0 bases and 0 bases respectively, with 8 bases between them. The CDR3 totals 15 residues. Germline V CDR1 and CDR2: SGDLS, YYNGEE. CDR3 in DNA: TGTGCCAGCAGCGTAGTGGCGGGGAGCACAGATACGCAGTATTTT. Translated, it gives CASSVVAGSTDTQYF.

The J gene is TRBJ1-5, the V gene TRBV28; 7 nucleotides match TRBD1. V shed 5 bases, J shed 4 bases, and the junction held 8 bases outside the gene matches. The CDR3 is 15 residues long. Germline CDR1 reads MDHEN; CDR2 reads SYDVKM. The CDR3 sequence is CASSRGTAQNQPQHF. CDR3 coding DNA: TGTGCCAGCAGTCGGGGGACAGCGCAAAATCAGCCCCAGCATTTT. Full variable domain (rest looked up from reference TRBV28 and TRBJ1-5): DVKVTQSSRYLVKRTGEKVFLECVQDMDHENMFWYRQDPGLGLRLIYFSYDVKMKEKGDIPEGYSVSREKKERFSLILESASTNQTSMYLCASSRGTAQNQPQHFGDGTRLSIL.

The chain carries TRBV5-1 and TRBJ2-4; 10 bases fit TRBD2. V shed 3 bases, J shed 6 bases, and the junction held 6 bases outside the gene matches. Germline CDR1 reads SGHRS; CDR2 reads YFSETQ. The CDR3 consists of 15 residues. The CDR3 nucleotides read TGCGCCAGCAGCTATGGACTAGCGGTGGCAAACATTCAGTACTTC. Its translation is CASSYGLAVANIQYF. The variable domain in full, with the rest retrieved from reference TRBV5-1 and TRBJ2-4, is KAGVTQTPRYLIKTRGQQVTLSCSPISGHRSVSWYQQTPGQGLQFLFEYFSETQRNKGNFPGRFSGRQFSNSRSEMNVSTLELGDSALYLCASSYGLAVANIQYFGAGTRLSVL.

This chain connects TRBV7-9 to TRBJ1-4, with TRBD1 identical over 8 bases. Unmatched junction bases numbered 8, after V lost 3 bases and J lost 8 bases. Germline V gene sequence: CDR1 SEHNR, CDR2 FQNEAQ (reference sequence). The CDR3 sequence is 15 residues long. Here the CDR3 reads CASSFRQGFREKLFF. In nucleotides, the CDR3 is TGTGCCAGCAGCTTTAGACAGGGGTTTCGCGAAAAACTGTTTTTT.

This clone was seen only once. This chain connects TRBV5-6 to TRBJ1-4, with 9 bases fitting TRBD1. Germline CDR1 SGHDT, CDR2 YYEEEE. The CDR3 sequence is 15 residues long. Trimming removed 5 bases from V and 2 bases from J; junction bases left unmatched: 4. The CDR3 reads CASRTGGSTNEKLFF. The CDR3 region has the DNA TGTGCCAGCAGAACAGGGGGCAGTACTAATGAAAAACTGTTTTTT.

This clone was counted a few times. The chain joins TRBV29-1 to TRBJ2-7, with 7 bases lining up with TRBD2. The junction had 6 bases not matched to a gene; V was cut back by 2 bases and J by 5 bases. This CDR3 has 13 amino acids. Germline V gene lookup returns CDR1 SQVTM and CDR2 ANQGSEA. CDR3 amino acids: CSVESGGSDEQYF. In DNA form, the CDR3 reads TGCAGCGTTGAAAGCGGCGGGAGCGACGAGCAGTACTTC.

This chain uses TRBV27 with TRBJ2-2, with 8 bases aligning to TRBD1. This CDR3 contains 17 residues. CDR1 and CDR2 (germline): MNHEY, SMNVEV (reference sequence). Trimming removed 6 bases from V and 0 bases from J; junction bases left unmatched: 9. CDR3 sequence (DNA): TGTGCCAGCAGCACCCTCCGGGACAGGACGAACACCGGGGAGCTGTTTTTT. Its protein product is CASSTLRDRTNTGELFF.

V and J are TRBV5-1 and TRBJ1-2, with TRBD1 as a possible D gene (6 bases). Trimming left V 0 bases short and J 6 bases short, with 24 bases between. CDR1 is SGHRS, CDR2 YFSETQ, per germline. The CDR3 loop spans 18 amino acids. The CDR3 spells CASSLADGIGGSGHGYTF. The CDR3 nucleotides are TGCGCCAGCAGCTTGGCGGACGGGATAGGGGGTTCAGGTCATGGCTACACCTTC.

The genes are TRBV28 and TRBJ2-7, with 7 bases that match TRBD2. Losses at the gene ends were 8 bases for V and 0 bases for J; bases not matched to a gene: 7. Germline CDR1 and CDR2: MDHEN and SYDVKM. This CDR3 is 14 amino acids long. The CDR3 loop reads CASRAGLRSYEQYF. For the CDR3, the DNA is TGTGCCAGCCGAGCGGGGCTTCGCTCCTACGAGCAGTACTTC. Filled out from reference TRBV28 and TRBJ2-7, the complete variable domain reads DVKVTQSSRYLVKRTGEKVFLECVQDMDHENMFWYRQDPGLGLRLIYFSYDVKMKEKGDIPEGYSVSREKKERFSLILESASTNQTSMYLCASRAGLRSYEQYFGPGTRLTVT.

The J gene is TRBJ2-7, the V gene TRBV27; the D gene is possibly TRBD1 (6 bases). The CDR3 is 14 residues long. CDR1 and CDR2 (germline): MNHEY, SMNVEV (reference sequence). The V end was cut by 6 bases, the J end by 4 bases, with 16 bases between. Here the CDR3 reads CASRVQGLGYEQYF. In DNA, the CDR3 is TGTGCCAGCAGAGTCCAGGGGCTTGGGTACGAGCAGTACTTC.